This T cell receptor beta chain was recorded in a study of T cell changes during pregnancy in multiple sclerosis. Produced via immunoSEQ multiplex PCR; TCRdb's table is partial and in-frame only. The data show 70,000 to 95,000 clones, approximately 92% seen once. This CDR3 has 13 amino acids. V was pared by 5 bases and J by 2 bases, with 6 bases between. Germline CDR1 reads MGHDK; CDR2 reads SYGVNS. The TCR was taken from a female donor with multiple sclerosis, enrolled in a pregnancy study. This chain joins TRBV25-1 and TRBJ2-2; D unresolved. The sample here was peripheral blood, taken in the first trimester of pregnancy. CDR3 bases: TGTGCCAGCAGTCTCAGTAACACCGGGGAGCTGTTTTTT. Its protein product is CASSLSNTGELFF. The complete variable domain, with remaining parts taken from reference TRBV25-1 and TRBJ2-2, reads EADIYQTPRYLVIGTGKKITLECSQTMGHDKMYWYQQDPGMELHLIHYSYGVNSTEKGDLSSESTVSRIRTEHFPLTLESARPSHTSQYLCASSLSNTGELFFGEGSRLTVL.